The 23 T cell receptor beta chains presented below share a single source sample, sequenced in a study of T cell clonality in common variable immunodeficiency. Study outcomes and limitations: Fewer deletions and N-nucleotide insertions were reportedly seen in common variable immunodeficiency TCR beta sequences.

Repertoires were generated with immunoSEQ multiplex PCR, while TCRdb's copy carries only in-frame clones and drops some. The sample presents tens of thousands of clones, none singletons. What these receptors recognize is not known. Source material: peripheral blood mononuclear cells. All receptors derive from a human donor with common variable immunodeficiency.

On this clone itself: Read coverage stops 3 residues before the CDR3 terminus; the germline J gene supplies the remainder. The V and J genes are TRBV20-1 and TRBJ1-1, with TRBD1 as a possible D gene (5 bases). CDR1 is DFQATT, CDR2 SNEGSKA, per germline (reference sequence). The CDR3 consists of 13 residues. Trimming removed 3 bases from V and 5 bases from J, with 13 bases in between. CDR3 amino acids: CSASSGIWTEAFF. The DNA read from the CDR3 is TGCAGTGCTAGTTCAGGGATATGGACTGAA.

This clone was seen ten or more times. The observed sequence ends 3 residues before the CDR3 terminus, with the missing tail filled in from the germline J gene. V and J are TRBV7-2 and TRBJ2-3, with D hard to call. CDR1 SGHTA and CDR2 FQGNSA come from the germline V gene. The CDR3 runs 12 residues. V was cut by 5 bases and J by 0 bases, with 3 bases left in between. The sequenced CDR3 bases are TGTGCCAGCAGCCAAAGCACAGATACG. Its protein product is CASSQSTDT. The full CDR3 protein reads CASSQSTDTQYF. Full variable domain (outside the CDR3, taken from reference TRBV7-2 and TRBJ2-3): GAGVSQSPSNKVTEKGKDVELRCDPISGHTALYWYRQSLGQGLEFLIYFQGNSAPDKSGLPSDRFSAERTGGSVSTLTIQRTQQEDSAVYLCASSQSTDTQYFGPGTRLTVL.

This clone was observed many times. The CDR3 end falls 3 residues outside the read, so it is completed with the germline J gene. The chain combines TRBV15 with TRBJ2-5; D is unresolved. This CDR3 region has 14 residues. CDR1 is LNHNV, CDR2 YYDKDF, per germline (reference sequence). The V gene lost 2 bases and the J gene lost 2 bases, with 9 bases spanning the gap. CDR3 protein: CATSRHPDQETQYF. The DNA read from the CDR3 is TGTGCCACCAGCAGACATCCAGATCAAGAGACC.

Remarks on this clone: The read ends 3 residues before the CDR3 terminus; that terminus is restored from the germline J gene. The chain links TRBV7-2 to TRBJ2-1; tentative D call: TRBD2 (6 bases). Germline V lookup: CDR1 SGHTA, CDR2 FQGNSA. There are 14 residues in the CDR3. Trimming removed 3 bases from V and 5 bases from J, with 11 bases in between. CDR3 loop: CASSFRTTDNEQFF. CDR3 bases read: TGTGCCAGCAGCTTCCGGACTACCGACAATGAG. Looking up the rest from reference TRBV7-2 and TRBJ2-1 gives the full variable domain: GAGVSQSPSNKVTEKGKDVELRCDPISGHTALYWYRQSLGQGLEFLIYFQGNSAPDKSGLPSDRFSAERTGGSVSTLTIQRTQQEDSAVYLCASSFRTTDNEQFFGPGTRLTVL.

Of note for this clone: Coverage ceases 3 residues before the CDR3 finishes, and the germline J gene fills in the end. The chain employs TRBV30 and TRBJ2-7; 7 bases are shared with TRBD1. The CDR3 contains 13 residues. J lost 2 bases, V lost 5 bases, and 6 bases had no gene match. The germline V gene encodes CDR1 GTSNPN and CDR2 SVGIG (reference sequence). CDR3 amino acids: CAWSGGAPYEQYF. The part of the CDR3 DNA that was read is TGTGCCTGGTCAGGGGGTGCCCCCTACGAG.

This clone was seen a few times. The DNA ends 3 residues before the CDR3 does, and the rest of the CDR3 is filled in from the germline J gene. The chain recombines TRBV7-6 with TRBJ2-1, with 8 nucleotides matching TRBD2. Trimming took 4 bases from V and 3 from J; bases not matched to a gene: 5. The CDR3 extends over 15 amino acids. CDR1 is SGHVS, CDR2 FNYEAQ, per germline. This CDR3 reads CASSSPGGDYNEQFF. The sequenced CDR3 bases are TGTGCCAGCAGCTCCCCGGGGGGGGACTACAATGAG.

CDR3 loop: CSARLAGEGDTQYF. CDR3 bases read: TGCAGTGCTAGACTGGCGGGGGAGGGAGATACG. The chain links TRBV20-1 to TRBJ2-3; 7 nucleotides agree with TRBD2. The read ends 3 residues before the CDR3 terminus; that terminus is restored from the germline J gene. The CDR3 spans 14 residues. Germline V gene lookup returns CDR1 DFQATT and CDR2 SNEGSKA (reference sequence). With V trimmed by 2 bases and J by 5 bases, 7 bases remained unmatched.

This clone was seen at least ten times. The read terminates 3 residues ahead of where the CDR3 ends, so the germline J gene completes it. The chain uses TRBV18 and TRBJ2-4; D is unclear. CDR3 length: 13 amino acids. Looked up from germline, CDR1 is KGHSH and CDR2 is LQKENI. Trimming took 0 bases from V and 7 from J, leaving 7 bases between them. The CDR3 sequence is CASSPPMLNIQYF. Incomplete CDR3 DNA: TGTGCCAGCTCACCACCTATGTTGAACATT.

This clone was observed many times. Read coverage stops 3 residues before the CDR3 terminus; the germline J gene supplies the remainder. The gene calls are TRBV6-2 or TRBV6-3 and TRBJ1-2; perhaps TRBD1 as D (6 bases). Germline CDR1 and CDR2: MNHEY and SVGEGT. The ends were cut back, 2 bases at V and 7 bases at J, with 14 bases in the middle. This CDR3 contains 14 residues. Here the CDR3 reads CASSYPAGAVGYTF. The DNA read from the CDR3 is TGTGCCAGCAGTTACCCCGCGGGGGCTGTTGGC.

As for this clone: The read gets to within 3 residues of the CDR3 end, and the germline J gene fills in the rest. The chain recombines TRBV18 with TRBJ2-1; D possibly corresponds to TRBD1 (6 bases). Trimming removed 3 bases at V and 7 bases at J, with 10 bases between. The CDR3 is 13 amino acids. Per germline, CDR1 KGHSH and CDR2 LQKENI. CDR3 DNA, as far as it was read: TGTGCCAGCTCACCGGACAGTTCAAATGAG. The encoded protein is CASSPDSSNE. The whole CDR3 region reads CASSPDSSNEQFF.

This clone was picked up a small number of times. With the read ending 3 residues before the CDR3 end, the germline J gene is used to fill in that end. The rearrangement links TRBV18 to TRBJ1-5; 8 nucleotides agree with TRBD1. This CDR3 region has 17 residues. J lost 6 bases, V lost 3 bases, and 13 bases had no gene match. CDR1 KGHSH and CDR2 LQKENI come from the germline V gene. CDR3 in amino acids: CASSPSTGQGRGQPQHF. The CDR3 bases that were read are TGTGCCAGCTCACCTTCCACTGGACAGGGTCGCGGTCAGCCC.

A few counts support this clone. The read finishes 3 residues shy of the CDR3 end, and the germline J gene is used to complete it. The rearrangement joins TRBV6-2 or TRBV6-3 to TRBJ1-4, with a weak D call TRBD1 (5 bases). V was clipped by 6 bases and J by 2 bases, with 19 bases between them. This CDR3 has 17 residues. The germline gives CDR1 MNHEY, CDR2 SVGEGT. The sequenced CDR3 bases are TGTGCCAGCAGAACCCTCCTACGGGGGTATACTAATGAAAAA. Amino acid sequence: CASRTLLRGYTNEK. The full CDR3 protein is CASRTLLRGYTNEKLFF.

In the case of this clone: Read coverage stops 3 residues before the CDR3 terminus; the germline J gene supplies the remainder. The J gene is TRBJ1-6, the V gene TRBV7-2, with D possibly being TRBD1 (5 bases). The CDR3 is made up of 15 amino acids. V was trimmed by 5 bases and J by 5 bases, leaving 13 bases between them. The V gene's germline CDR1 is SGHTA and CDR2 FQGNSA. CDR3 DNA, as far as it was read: TGTGCCAGCAGCATCCCGCAGGGAGATAATTCACCC. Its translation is CASSIPQGDNSP. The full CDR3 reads CASSIPQGDNSPLHF. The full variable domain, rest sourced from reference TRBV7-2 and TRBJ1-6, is GAGVSQSPSNKVTEKGKDVELRCDPISGHTALYWYRQSLGQGLEFLIYFQGNSAPDKSGLPSDRFSAERTGGSVSTLTIQRTQQEDSAVYLCASSIPQGDNSPLHFGNGTRLTVT.

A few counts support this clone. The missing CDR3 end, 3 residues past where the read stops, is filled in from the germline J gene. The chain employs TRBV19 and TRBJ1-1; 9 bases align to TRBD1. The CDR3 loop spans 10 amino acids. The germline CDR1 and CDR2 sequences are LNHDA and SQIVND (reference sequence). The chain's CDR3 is CASDRGEAFF. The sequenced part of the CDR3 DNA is TGTGCCAGTGACAGGGGGGAA. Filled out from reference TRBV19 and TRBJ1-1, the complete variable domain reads DGGITQSPKYLFRKEGQNVTLSCEQNLNHDAMYWYRQDPGQGLRLIYYSQIVNDFQKGDIAEGYSVSREKKESFPLTVTSAQKNPTAFYLCASDRGEAFFGQGTRLTVV.

CDR3 in amino acids: CAWSRGYGYTF. The sequenced CDR3 bases are TGTGCCTGGAGTCGAGGGTATGGC. The chain links TRBV30 to TRBJ1-2, with D unresolved. The read ends 3 residues before the CDR3 terminus; that terminus is restored from the germline J gene. This CDR3 contains 11 residues. Per germline, CDR1 GTSNPN and CDR2 SVGIG (reference sequence). The ends were cut back, 2 bases at V and 5 bases at J, with 6 bases in the middle.

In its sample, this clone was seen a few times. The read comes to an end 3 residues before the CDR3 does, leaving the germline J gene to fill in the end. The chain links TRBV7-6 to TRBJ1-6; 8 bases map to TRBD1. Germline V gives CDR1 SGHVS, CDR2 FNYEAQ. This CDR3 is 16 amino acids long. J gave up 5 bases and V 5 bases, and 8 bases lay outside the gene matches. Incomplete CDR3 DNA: TGTGCCAGCAGCCTCCTGGGACAGGAGAATAATTCACCC. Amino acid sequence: CASSLLGQENNSP. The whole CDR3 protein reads CASSLLGQENNSPLHF.

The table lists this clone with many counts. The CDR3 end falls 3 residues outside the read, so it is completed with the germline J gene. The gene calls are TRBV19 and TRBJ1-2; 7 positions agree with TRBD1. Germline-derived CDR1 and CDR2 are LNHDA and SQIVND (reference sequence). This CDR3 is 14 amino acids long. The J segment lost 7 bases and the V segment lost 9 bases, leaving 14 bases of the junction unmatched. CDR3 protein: CASIDRQGGSGYTF. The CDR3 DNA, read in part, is TGTGCCAGCATCGACCGACAGGGAGGCAGTGGC. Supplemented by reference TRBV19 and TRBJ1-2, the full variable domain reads DGGITQSPKYLFRKEGQNVTLSCEQNLNHDAMYWYRQDPGQGLRLIYYSQIVNDFQKGDIAEGYSVSREKKESFPLTVTSAQKNPTAFYLCASIDRQGGSGYTFGSGTRLTVV.

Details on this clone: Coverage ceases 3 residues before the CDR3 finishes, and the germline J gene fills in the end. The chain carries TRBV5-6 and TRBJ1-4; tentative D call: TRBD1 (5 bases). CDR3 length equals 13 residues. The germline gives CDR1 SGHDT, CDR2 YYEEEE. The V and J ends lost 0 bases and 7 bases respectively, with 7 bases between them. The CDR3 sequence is CASSLGGGEKLFF. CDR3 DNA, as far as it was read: TGTGCCAGCAGCTTGGGGGGGGGTGAAAAA.

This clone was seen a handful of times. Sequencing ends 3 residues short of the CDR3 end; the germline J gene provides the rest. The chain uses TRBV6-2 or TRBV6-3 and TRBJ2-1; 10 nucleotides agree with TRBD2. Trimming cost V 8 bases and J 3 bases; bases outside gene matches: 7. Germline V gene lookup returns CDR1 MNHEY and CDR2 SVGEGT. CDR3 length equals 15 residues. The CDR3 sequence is CASSERGGDYNEQFF. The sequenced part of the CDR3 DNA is TGTGCCAGCTCTGAGCGGGGGGGCGACTACAATGAG.

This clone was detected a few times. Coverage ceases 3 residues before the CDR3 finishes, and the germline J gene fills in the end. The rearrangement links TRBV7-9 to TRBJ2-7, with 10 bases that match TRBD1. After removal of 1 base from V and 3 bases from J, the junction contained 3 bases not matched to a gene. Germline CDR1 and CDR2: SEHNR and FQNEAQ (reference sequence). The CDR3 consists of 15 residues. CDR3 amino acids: CASSLVGQGYYEQYF. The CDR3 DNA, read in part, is TGTGCCAGCAGCTTAGTGGGACAGGGGTACTACGAG. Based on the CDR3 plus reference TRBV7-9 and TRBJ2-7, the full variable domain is DTGVSQNPRHKITKRGQNVTFRCDPISEHNRLYWYRQTLGQGPEFLTYFQNEAQLEKSRLLSDRFSAERPKGSFSTLEIQRTEQGDSAMYLCASSLVGQGYYEQYFGPGTRLTVT.

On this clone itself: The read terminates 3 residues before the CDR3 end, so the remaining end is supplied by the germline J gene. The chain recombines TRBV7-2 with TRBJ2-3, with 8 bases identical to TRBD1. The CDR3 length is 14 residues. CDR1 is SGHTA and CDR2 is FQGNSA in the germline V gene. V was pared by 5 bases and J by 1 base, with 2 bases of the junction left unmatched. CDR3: CASSRDRRTDTQYF. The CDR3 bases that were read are TGTGCCAGCAGCAGGGACAGGCGCACAGATACG.

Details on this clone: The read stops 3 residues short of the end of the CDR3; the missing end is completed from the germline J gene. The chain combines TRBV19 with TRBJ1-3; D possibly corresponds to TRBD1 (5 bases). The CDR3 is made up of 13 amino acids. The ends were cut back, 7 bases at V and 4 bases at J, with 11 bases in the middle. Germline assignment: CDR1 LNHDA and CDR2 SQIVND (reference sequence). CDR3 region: CASTDRAGNTIYF. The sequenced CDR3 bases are TGTGCCAGTACAGACAGAGCAGGAAACACC.

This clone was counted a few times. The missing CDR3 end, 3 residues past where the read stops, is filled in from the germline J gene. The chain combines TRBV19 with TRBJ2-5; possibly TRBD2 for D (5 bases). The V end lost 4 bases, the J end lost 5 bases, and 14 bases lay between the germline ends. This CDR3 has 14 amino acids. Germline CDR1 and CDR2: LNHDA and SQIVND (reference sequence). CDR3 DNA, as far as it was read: TGTGCCAGTAGTACCGCCCTAGCCCCGGAGACC. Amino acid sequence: CASSTALAPET. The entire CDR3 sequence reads CASSTALAPETQYF.